This T cell receptor (beta chain) is from a study of early T cells in non-severe SARS-CoV-2 infection. From germline, CDR1 is SEHNR and CDR2 FQNEAQ (reference sequence). V lost 1 base to trimming and J lost 2 bases, with 7 bases between them. The CDR3 covers 14 residues. TCRdb itself ran the 5' RACE reads through MiXCR, one entry per CDR3 protein. In the table there are about 83,000 distinct CDR3 sequences, more than 9% of which are singletons. This clonotype was detected only a few times. Sequences were obtained from whole blood. The rearrangement uses TRBV7-9 and TRBJ2-3, with D unresolved. The sequence was collected from an adult who was a healthcare worker with PCR-confirmed SARS-CoV-2 infection or an uninfected control (not recorded which). The CDR3 DNA is TGTGCCAGCAGCTTAGAGGGCTACACAGATACGCAGTATTTT. It is translated as CASSLEGYTDTQYF. The full variable domain, completed using reference TRBV7-9 and TRBJ2-3, is DTGVSQNPRHKITKRGQNVTFRCDPISEHNRLYWYRQTLGQGPEFLTYFQNEAQLEKSRLLSDRFSAERPKGSFSTLEIQRTEQGDSAMYLCASSLEGYTDTQYFGPGTRLTVL.